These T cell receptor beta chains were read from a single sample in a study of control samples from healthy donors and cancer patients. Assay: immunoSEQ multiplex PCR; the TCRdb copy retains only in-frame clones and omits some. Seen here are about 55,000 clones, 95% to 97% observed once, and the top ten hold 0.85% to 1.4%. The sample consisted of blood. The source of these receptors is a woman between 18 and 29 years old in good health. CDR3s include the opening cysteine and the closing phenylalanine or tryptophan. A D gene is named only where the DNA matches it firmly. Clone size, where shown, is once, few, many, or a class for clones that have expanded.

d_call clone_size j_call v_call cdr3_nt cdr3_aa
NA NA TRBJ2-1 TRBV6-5 TGTGCCAGCAATCCCGGGACGGACTACAATGAGCAGTTCTTC CASNPGTDYNEQFF
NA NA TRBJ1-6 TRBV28 TGTGCCAGCGGAACCGCTAGTCGGACGATTTCACCCCTCCACTTT CASGTASRTISPLHF
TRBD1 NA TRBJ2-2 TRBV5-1 TGCGCCAGCAGCTTGGGTGGGACAGGCCGGCGAGGGGAGCTGTTTTTT CASSLGGTGRRGELFF
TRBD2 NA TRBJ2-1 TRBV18 TGTGCCAGCTCGCTCGGGACTACCAACAATGAGCAGTTCTTC CASSLGTTNNEQFF
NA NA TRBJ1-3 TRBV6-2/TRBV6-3 TGTGCCAGCAGTCCGCCTCGCAGATCAAGCAGCGGCCGCATATATTTT CASSPPRRSSSGRIYF
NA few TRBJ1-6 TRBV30 TGTGCCTGGAGTGTGAGCTTGATCGGCAATTCACCCCTCCACTTT CAWSVSLIGNSPLHF
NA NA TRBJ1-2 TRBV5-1 TGCGCCAGCAGGGGCGGGTATGGCTACACCTTC CASRGGYGYTF
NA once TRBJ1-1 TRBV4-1 TGCGCCAGCAGCCACTCAGGAGGAGGCACTGAAGCTTTCTTT CASSHSGGGTEAFF
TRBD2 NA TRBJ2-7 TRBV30 TGTGCCTGGGAGCGGGGCTACGAGCAGTACTTC CAWERGYEQYF
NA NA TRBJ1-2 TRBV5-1 TGCGCCAGCAGCTTGGAAGCTCGGAGTGGCTACACCTTC CASSLEARSGYTF
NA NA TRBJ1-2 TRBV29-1 TGCAGCGTTGTAGGAGGGAATGGCTACACCTTC CSVVGGNGYTF
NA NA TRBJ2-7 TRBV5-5 TGTGCCAGCAGCTTGGCAGGACCCTACGAGCAGTACTTC CASSLAGPYEQYF
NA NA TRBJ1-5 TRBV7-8 TGTGCCAGCACCACGACCAGGGACAGCAATCAGCCCCAGCATTTT CASTTTRDSNQPQHF
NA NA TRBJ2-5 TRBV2 TGTGCCAGCAGTGGGGACCCCCTTGAAGAGACCCAGTACTTC CASSGDPLEETQYF
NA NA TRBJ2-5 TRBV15 TGTGCCACCAGCAGAGAAGAGACCCAGTACTTC CATSREETQYF
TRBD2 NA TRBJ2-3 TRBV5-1 TGCGCCAGCAGCTACGGACTAGCGGGGGCCGCAGATACGCAGTATTTT CASSYGLAGAADTQYF
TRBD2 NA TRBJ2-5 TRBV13 TGTGCCAGCAGCTCAGCCGGGGGGGCTTTGGAGACCCAGTACTTC CASSSAGGALETQYF
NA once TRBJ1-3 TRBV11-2 TGTGCCAGCAGCTTAGCGCCCAAAGGAAACACCATATATTTT CASSLAPKGNTIYF
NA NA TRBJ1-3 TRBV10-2 TGCGCCACCGGCGGAGACACCATATATTTT CATGGDTIYF
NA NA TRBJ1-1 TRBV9 TGTGCCAGTAGCACCACAGGGCCTGGTGAAGCTTTCTTT CASSTTGPGEAFF
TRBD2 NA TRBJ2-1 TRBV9 TGTGCCAGCAGCGTCCGGTTGACTAGCGGGGCCTACACTGGCAATGAGCAGTTCTTC CASSVRLTSGAYTGNEQFF
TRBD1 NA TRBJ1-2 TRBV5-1 TGCGCCAGCAGCTTGGAGCCGGGACAGGGCTACTACACCTTC CASSLEPGQGYYTF
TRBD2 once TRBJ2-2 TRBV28 TGTGCCAGCAGTTTCGGGGGGGCCGGGACCGGGGAGCTGTTTTTT CASSFGGAGTGELFF
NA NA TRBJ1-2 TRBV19 TGTGCCAGTAGTTCCGACTATGGCTACACCTTC CASSSDYGYTF
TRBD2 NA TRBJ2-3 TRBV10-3 TGTGCCATCAGTGAGTCGGGGGCGGGAGGAGTAACAGATACGCAGTATTTT CAISESGAGGVTDTQYF
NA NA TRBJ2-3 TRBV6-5 TGTGCCAGCAGCAAACAATGGGATACGCAGTATTTT CASSKQWDTQYF
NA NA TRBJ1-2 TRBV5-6 TGTGCCAGCAGCTTGGGGAGGCGGGATGGCTACACCTTC CASSLGRRDGYTF
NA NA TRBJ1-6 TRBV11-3 TGTGCCAGCAGCTTACAGGGTGGATCACCCCTCCACTTT CASSLQGGSPLHF